Listed here are 14 T cell receptor beta chains from one sample, sequenced in a study of blood T cell repertoires in COVID-19. Sequenced by immunoSEQ multiplex PCR; TCRdb stores in-frame clones only, minus some. The sample lists about 65,000 clones, roughly 92% occurring once. Sequenced: peripheral blood. The source is a man aged 65-85 years with active COVID-19.

J is TRBJ2-7 and V is TRBV2; tentatively, D is TRBD1 (5 bases). The germline V gene has CDR1 SNHLY and CDR2 FYNNEI. The length of the CDR3 is 12 residues. Trimming pared 11 bases from V and 0 bases from J, leaving 11 bases between. The CDR3 loop is CAETGDSYEQYV. The CDR3 region has the DNA TGTGCCGAAACAGGTGACTCCTACGAGCAGTACGTC.

The rearrangement links TRBV7-2 to TRBJ2-7; no firm D call. Trimming pared 4 bases from V and 1 base from J, leaving 11 bases between. From germline, CDR1 is SGHTA and CDR2 FQGNSA. The CDR3 sequence is 14 residues long. The CDR3 region has the DNA TGTGCCAGCAGCTACGCCGGGTCTTCCTACGAGCAGTACTTC. This translates into CASSYAGSSYEQYF. The full variable domain, its missing parts supplied by reference TRBV7-2 and TRBJ2-7, is GAGVSQSPSNKVTEKGKDVELRCDPISGHTALYWYRQSLGQGLEFLIYFQGNSAPDKSGLPSDRFSAERTGGSVSTLTIQRTQQEDSAVYLCASSYAGSSYEQYFGPGTRLTVT.

This clone was observed a handful of times. This chain connects TRBV6-2 or TRBV6-3 to TRBJ1-5; D uncertain. The CDR3 runs to 13 residues. The V and J ends lost 2 bases and 3 bases respectively, with 5 bases between them. Germline V lookup: CDR1 MNHEY, CDR2 SVGEGT. CDR3 sequence: CASSYGFNQPQHF. DNA for the CDR3: TGTGCCAGCAGTTACGGCTTCAATCAGCCCCAGCATTTT.

This clone was detected once. The chain is built from TRBV2 and TRBJ1-5; 10 bases are a match to TRBD1. Germline-derived CDR1 and CDR2 are SNHLY and FYNNEI. V lost 8 bases and J lost 7; bases outside the gene matches: 2. The CDR3 runs to 12 residues. The CDR3 nucleotides are TGTGCCAGCCGGACAGGGGGACAGCCCCAGCATTTT. Translated: CASRTGGQPQHF.

In the case of this clone: This sample also contains other DNA sequences that code for the same CDR3. This chain links TRBV19 with TRBJ1-5, with a weak D call TRBD1 (6 bases). This CDR3 contains 15 residues. Trimming left V 6 bases short and J 1 base short, with 13 bases between. Germline lookup yields CDR1 LNHDA and CDR2 SQIVND (reference sequence). The DNA of the CDR3 is TGTGCCAGTAGAGGGGGAGGGGTGAGCAATCAGCCCCAGCATTTT. The encoded protein is CASRGGGVSNQPQHF.

The gene calls are TRBV7-3 and TRBJ2-1, with 7 bases aligning to TRBD1. CDR3 length: 14 residues. Unmatched junction bases numbered 10, after V lost 5 bases and J lost 9 bases. Germline V gives CDR1 SGHTA, CDR2 FQGTGA. The CDR3 DNA reads TGTGCCAGCAGCCAGGGGACAGAAAACGGTGAGCAGTTCTTC. It is translated as CASSQGTENGEQFF.

The rearrangement links TRBV4-2 to TRBJ2-3; 10 bases are a match to TRBD1. The CDR3 extends over 17 amino acids. CDR1 LGHNA and CDR2 YNFKEQ come from the germline V gene. V shed 0 bases and J 4 bases; nucleotides not matched to a gene: 7. This CDR3 is CASSQDSGDRGSDTQYF. CDR3 nucleotide sequence: TGTGCCAGCAGCCAAGATTCTGGGGACAGGGGCTCAGATACGCAGTATTTT.

V is TRBV5-8 and J is TRBJ1-5; D is possibly TRBD1 (6 bases). The CDR3 is 17 residues long. The germline V gene encodes CDR1 SGHTS and CDR2 YDEGEE. Trimming stripped 4 bases from V and 2 bases from J, with 19 bases between. CDR3 residues: CASSGGVIGMGNQPQHF. The CDR3 DNA is TGTGCCAGCAGCGGGGGCGTAATCGGAATGGGCAATCAGCCCCAGCATTTT.

This clone is a singleton in its sample. This chain connects TRBV7-8 to TRBJ1-2, with D possibly TRBD1 on 5 matching bases. The germline V gene encodes CDR1 SGHVS and CDR2 FQNEAQ. Trimming shortened V by 2 bases and J by 4 bases, and 14 bases separated the two germline ends. This CDR3 spans 15 amino acids. The CDR3 loop is CASSLHWGGGYGYTF. For the CDR3, the DNA is TGTGCCAGCAGCTTACATTGGGGCGGGGGCTATGGCTACACCTTC.

The chain recombines TRBV6-1 with TRBJ2-5; 13 positions match TRBD2. CDR3 length: 18 residues. J gave up 4 bases and V 4 bases, and 12 bases lay outside the gene matches. Germline-derived CDR1 and CDR2 are MNHNS and SASEGT. CDR3 sequence: CASSGTSGGAHWIETQYF. The CDR3 nucleotides read TGTGCCAGCAGTGGAACTAGCGGGGGGGCCCATTGGATAGAGACCCAGTACTTC.

The rearrangement uses TRBV7-2 and TRBJ2-2; D remains ambiguous. This CDR3 is 12 amino acids long. Germline-derived CDR1 and CDR2 are SGHTA and FQGNSA. The V and J ends lost 4 bases and 4 bases respectively, with 4 bases between them. The CDR3 is CASSSVTGELFF. The CDR3 DNA reads TGTGCCAGCAGCTCGGTCACCGGGGAGCTGTTTTTT.

V gene TRBV25-1 combines with J gene TRBJ1-1; D call uncertain. Deletions cut 1 base from V and 1 base from J, with 10 bases between. Germline loops: CDR1 MGHDK, CDR2 SYGVNS. The CDR3 has 15 amino acids. CDR3 residues: CASSESVLRNTEAFF. The DNA for the CDR3 is TGTGCCAGCAGTGAATCCGTTCTCAGGAACACTGAAGCTTTCTTT.

This chain links TRBV3-1 (or the pseudogene TRBV3-2) with TRBJ1-1, with D maybe TRBD1 (5 bases). V lost 1 base and J lost 8, with 17 bases in between. CDR3 size: 15 residues. In germline, CDR1 is LGHDT, CDR2 YNNKEL (reference sequence). Here the CDR3 reads CASSQGGRAVEEAFF. CDR3 in DNA: TGTGCCAGCAGCCAAGGGGGCAGGGCTGTAGAGGAAGCTTTCTTT.

This chain uses TRBV7-9 with TRBJ1-1; the D gene is possibly TRBD1 (5 bases). Per germline, CDR1 SEHNR and CDR2 FQNEAQ (reference sequence). V was cut by 5 bases and J by 1 base, with 8 bases left in between. CDR3 length: 13 residues. CDR3 nucleotides: TGTGCCAGCAGCCAAGGACAGAACACTGAAGCTTTCTTT. Translating gives CASSQGQNTEAFF.